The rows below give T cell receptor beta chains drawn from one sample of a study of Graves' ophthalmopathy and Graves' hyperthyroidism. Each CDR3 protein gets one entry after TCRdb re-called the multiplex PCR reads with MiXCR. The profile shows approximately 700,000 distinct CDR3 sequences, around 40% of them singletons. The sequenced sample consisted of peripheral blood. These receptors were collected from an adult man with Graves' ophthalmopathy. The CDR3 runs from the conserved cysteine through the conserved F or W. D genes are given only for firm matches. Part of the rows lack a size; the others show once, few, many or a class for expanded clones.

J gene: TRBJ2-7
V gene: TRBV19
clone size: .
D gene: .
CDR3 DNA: TGTGCCAGTAGTGCCGGGACCCTATACGAGCAGTACTTC
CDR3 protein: CASSAGTLYEQYF

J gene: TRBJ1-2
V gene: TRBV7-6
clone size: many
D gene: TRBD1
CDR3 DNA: TGTGCCAGCAGCTTAGTACAGGGACAGGGACCTTATGGCTACACCTTC
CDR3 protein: CASSLVQGQGPYGYTF

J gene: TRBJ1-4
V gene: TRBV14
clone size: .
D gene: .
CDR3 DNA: TGTGCCAGCAGCCAAGCCAACAGACTTAATGAAAAACTGTTTTTT
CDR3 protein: CASSQANRLNEKLFF

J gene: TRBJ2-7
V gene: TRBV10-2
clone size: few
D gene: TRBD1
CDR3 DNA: TGCGCCAGCAGTGATCCCGGGACAGCGATCTCCTACGAGCAGTACTTC
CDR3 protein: CASSDPGTAISYEQYF

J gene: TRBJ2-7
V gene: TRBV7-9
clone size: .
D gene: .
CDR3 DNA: TGTGCCAGCAGCGAAGAGTTGTTCTACGAGCAGTACTTC
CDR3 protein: CASSEELFYEQYF

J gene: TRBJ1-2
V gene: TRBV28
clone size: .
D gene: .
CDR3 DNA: TGTGCCAGCAGTTCCCCCCAGGGCGTCTATGGCTACACCTTC
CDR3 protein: CASSSPQGVYGYTF

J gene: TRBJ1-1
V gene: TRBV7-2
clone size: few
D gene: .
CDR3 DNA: TGTGCCAGCAGCTTGCAGGGGCTTGCTGAAGCTTTCTTT
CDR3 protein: CASSLQGLAEAFF

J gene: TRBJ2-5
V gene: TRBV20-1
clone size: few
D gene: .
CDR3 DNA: TGCAGTGCTAGGGGAGATACCCAGTACTTC
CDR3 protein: CSARGDTQYF

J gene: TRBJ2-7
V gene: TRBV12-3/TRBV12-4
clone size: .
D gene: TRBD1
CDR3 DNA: TGTGCCAGCAGACCACAAGACAGGGCGGACGAGCAGTACTTC
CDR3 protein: CASRPQDRADEQYF

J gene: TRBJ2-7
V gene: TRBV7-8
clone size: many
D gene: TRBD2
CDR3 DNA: TGTGCCAGCAGCTTAGTCAGCGGGAGCTACGAGCAGTACTTC
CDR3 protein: CASSLVSGSYEQYF

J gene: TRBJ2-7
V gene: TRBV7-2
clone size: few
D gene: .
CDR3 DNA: TGTGCCAGCAGAGATTCGGGACTCCCCTCCTACGAGCAGTACTTC
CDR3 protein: CASRDSGLPSYEQYF

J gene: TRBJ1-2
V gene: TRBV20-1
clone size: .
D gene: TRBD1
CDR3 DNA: TGCAGTGCTGACCCGGGACAGGGGGTCGTTTATGGCTACACCTTC
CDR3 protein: CSADPGQGVVYGYTF

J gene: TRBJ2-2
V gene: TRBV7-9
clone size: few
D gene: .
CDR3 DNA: TGTGCCAGCAGCCAAGATGATCGGGGGCACACCGGGGAGCTGTTTTTT
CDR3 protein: CASSQDDRGHTGELFF

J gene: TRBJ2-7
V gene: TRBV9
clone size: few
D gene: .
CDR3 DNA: TGTGCCAGCAGCGTACGAGGGAGGTACGACGAGCAGTACTTC
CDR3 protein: CASSVRGRYDEQYF

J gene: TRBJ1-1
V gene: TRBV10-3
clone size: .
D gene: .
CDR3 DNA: TGTGCCAGCAGTGACTTCCAGGGGTCGGGCACTGAAGCTTTCTTT
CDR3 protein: CASSDFQGSGTEAFF

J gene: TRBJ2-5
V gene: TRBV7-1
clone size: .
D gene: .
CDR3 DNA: TGTGCCAGCAGCTCGGGGATTGTAGAGACCCAGTACTTC
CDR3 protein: CASSSGIVETQYF

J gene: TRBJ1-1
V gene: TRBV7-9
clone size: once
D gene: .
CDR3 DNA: TGTGCCAGCACCCCTACCAGGGTTCACACTGAAGCTTTCTTT
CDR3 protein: CASTPTRVHTEAFF

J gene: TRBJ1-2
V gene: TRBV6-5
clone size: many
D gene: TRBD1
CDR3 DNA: TGTGCCAGCACGCCAGGGGGCTATGGCTACACCTTC
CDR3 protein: CASTPGGYGYTF

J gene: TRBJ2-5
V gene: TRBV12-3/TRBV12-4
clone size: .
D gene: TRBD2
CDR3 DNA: TGTGCCAGCAGTCCACGGACTAGCGGTGCCAAAGAGACCCAGTACTTC
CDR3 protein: CASSPRTSGAKETQYF

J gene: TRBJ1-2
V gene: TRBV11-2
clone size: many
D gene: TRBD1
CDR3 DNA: TGTGCCAGCAGCGTCGGGACAGGGAACTACACCTTC
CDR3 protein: CASSVGTGNYTF

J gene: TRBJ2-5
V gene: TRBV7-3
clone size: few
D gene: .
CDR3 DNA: TGTGCCAGCAGCTTAACTCCCGGGGAGACCCAGTACTTC
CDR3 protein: CASSLTPGETQYF

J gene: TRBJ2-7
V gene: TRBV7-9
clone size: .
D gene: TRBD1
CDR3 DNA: TGTGCCAGCAGCTCCATTACAGGGGTCCACGAGCAGTACTTC
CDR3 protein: CASSSITGVHEQYF

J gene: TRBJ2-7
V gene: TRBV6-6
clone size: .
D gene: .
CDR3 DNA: TGTGCCAGCAGTGAACCGCAGTCCTACGAGCAGTACTTC
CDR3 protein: CASSEPQSYEQYF

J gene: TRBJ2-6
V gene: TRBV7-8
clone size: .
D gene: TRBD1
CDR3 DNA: TGTGCCAGCAGCAATAGACAGGGAAAGAATGGGGCCAACGTCCTGACTTTC
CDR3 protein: CASSNRQGKNGANVLTF

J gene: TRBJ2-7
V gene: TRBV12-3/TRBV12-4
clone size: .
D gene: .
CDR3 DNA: TGTGCCAGCAGTTACGGTGCGGGCCAATCCTACGAGCAGTACTTC
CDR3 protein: CASSYGAGQSYEQYF

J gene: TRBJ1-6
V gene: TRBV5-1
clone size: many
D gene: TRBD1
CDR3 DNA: TGCGCCAGCAGCTTGGATGCAGGGGGCGGATTGTCACCCCTCCACTTT
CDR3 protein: CASSLDAGGGLSPLHF

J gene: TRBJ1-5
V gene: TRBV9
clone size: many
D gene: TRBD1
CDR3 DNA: TGTGCCAGCGGCCGACAGGGTGGTTATCAGCCCCAGCATTTT
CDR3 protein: CASGRQGGYQPQHF

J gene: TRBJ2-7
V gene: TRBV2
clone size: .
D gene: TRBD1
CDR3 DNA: TGTGCCAGCGGCTACGACAGGGTTGGGACCTACGAGCAGTACTTC
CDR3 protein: CASGYDRVGTYEQYF

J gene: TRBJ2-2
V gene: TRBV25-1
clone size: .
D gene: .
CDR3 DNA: TGTGCCAGCAGTTCCCAGGTGGGCACCGGGGAGCTGTTTTTT
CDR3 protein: CASSSQVGTGELFF

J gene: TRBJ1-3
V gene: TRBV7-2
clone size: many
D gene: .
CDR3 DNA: TGTGCCAGCAGGTTTACAGGGCTAAACACCATATATTTT
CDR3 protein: CASRFTGLNTIYF

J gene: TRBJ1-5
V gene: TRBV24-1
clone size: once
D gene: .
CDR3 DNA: TGTGCCACCAGTGACCTAGCGGGAGTTGGGGATCAGCCCCAGCATTTT
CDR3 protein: CATSDLAGVGDQPQHF

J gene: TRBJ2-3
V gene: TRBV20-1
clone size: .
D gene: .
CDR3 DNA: TGCAGTGCTAACCCGGGACTGGCAGATACGCAGTATTTT
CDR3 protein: CSANPGLADTQYF

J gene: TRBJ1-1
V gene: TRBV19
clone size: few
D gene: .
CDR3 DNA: TGTGCCAGCAGCCATCGTGGAGTACGGACTGAAGCTTTCTTT
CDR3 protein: CASSHRGVRTEAFF

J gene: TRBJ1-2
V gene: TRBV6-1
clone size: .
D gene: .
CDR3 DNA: TGTGCCAGCAGTCAGGAGACAAACTATGGCTGCACCTTC
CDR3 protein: CASSQETNYGCTF

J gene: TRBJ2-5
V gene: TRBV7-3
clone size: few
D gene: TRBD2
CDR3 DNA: TGTGCCAGCAGCTCGGGACTAGCGGGGTGGGAGACCCAGTACTTC
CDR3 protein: CASSSGLAGWETQYF

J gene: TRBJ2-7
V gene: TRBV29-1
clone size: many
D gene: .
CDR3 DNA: TGCAGCGTGTTGACAGACTTCTACGAGCAGTACTTC
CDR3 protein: CSVLTDFYEQYF

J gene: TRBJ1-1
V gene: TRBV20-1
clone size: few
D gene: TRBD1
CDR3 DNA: TGCAGTGCCCCCCGTCTCGGACAGGGTATTGAATGGGACACTGAAGCTTTCTTT
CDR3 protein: CSAPRLGQGIEWDTEAFF

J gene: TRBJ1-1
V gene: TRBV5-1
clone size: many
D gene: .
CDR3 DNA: TGCGCCAGCAGCCTGCTAGGGGACACTGAAGCTTTCTTT
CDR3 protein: CASSLLGDTEAFF

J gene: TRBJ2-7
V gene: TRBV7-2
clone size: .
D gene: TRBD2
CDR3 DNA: TGTGCCAGCAGCTTTAGCGGGGGCTACGAGCAGTACTTC
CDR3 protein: CASSFSGGYEQYF

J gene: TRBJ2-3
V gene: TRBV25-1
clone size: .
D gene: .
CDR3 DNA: TGTGCCAGCAGTTTATGGCTAGCGCTGAGCACAGATACGCAGTATTTT
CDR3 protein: CASSLWLALSTDTQYF

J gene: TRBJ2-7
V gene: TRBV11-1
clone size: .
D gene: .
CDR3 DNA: TGTGCCAGCAGCCTGTTTGGAGGTCTCGGCAACGAGCAGTACTTC
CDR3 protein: CASSLFGGLGNEQYF

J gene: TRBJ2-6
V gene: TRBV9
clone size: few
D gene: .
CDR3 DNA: TGTGCCAGCAGCCAAAGGGGACAATTCTCTGGGGCCAACGTCCTGACTTTC
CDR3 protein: CASSQRGQFSGANVLTF

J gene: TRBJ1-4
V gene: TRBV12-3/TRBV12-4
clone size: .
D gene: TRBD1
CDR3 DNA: TGTGCCAGCAGTCACCTCCGGGACAGGGAAAAACTGTTTTTT
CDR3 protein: CASSHLRDREKLFF

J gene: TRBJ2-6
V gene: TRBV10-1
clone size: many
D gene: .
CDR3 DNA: TGCGCCAGCAGTGATCGTGGGGCCAACGTCCTGACTTTC
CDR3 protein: CASSDRGANVLTF

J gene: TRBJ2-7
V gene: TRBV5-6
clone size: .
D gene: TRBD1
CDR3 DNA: TGTGCCAGCAGCTTTGAGACTGGACAGGACACGCTTTACGAGCAGTACTTC
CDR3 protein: CASSFETGQDTLYEQYF

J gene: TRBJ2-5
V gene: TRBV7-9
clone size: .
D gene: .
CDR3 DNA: TGTGCCAGCAGCTTAGCTCGGGGGAGAGGAGAGACCCAGTACTTC
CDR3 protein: CASSLARGRGETQYF

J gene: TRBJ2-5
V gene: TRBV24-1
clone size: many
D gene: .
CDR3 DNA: TGTGCCACCAAAAGGGTAGAGACCCAGTACTTC
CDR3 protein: CATKRVETQYF

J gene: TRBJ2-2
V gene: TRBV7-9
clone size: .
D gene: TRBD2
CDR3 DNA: TGTGCCAGCAGCGTAAAGGGCGGGGGGGGCACCGGGGAGCTGTTTTTT
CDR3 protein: CASSVKGGGGTGELFF

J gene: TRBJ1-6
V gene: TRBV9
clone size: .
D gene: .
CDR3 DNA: TGTGCCAGCAGTTCACGGGGGCTTAATTCATCCCTCCACTTT
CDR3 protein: CASSSRGLNSSLHF

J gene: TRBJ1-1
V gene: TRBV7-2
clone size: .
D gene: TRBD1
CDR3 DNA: TGTGCCAGCAGTAGACAGGGGGCGTCGGCTTTCTTT
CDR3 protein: CASSRQGASAFF

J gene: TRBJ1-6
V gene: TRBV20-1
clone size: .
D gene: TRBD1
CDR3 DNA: TGCAGTGCTAGGGCCGGGACAGAAGATTCACCCCTCCACTTT
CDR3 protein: CSARAGTEDSPLHF

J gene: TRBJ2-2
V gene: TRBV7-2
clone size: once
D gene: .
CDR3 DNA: TGCGCCAGCAGCCAAGATCAACAGAACACCGGGGAGCTGTTTTTT
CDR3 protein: CASSQDQQNTGELFF

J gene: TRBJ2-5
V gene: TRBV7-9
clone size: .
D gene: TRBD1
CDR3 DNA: TGTGCCAGCAGGGGACAGGGAGGAGGAGAGACCCAGTACTTC
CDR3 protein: CASRGQGGGETQYF

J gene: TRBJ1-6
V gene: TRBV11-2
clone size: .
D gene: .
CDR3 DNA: TGTGCCAGCAGCTTAGTTAGGGTGTCCAATTCACCCCCCCACTTT
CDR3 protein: CASSLVRVSNSPPHF